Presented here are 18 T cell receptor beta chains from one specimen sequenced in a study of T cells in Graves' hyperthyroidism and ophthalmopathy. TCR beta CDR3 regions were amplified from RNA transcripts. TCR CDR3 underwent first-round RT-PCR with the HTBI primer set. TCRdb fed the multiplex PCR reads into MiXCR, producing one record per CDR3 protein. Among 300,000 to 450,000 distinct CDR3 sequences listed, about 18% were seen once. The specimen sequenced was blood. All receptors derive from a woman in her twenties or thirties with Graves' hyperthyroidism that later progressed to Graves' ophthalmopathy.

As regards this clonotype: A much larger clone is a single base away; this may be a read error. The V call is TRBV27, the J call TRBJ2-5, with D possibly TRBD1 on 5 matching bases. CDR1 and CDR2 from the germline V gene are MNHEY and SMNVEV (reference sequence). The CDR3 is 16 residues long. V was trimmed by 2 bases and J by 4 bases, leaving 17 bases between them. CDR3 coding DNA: TGTGCCAGCAGTTTAGGTCTCAACTGGGGCCGAGAGACCCAGTACTTC. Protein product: CASSLGLNWGRETQYF.

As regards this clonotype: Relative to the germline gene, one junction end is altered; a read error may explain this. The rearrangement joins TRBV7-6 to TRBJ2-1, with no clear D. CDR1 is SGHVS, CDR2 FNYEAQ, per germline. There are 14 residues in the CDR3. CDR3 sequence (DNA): TGTGCCAACAGCTTACCTTCCCCCGAGAACGAGCAGTTCTTC. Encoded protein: CANSLPSPENEQFF.

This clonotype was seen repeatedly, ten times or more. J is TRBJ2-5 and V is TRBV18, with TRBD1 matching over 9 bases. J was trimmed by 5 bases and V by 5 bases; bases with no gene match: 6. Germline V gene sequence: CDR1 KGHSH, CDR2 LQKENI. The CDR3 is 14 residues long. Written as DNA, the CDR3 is TGTGCCAGCTCATCCGGGACAGGGAGTGAGACCCAGTACTTC. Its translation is CASSSGTGSETQYF.

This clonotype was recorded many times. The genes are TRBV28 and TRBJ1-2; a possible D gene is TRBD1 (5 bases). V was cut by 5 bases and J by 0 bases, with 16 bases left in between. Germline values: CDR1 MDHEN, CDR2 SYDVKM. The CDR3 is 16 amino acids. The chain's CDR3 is CASSGDTGESNYGYTF. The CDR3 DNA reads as TGTGCCAGCAGTGGGGATACAGGAGAGTCTAACTATGGCTACACCTTC.

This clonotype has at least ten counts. CDR3 sequence reads: CAPWSRTGVWDTYQETQYF. The DNA of the CDR3 is TGTGCCCCTTGGAGCCGAACAGGGGTGTGGGATACGTACCAAGAGACCCAGTACTTC. The rearrangement links TRBV24-1 to TRBJ2-5, with 7 nucleotides matching TRBD1. This CDR3 comprises 19 residues. Germline CDR1 KGHDR, CDR2 SFDVKD. Germline trimming cut 12 bases from V and 0 bases from J; bases unmatched to any gene: 24.

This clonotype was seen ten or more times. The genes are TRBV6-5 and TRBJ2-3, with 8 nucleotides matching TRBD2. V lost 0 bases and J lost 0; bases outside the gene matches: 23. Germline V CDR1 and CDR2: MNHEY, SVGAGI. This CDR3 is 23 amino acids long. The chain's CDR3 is CASSYSLSRVWQDAGGSTDTQYF. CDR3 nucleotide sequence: TGTGCCAGCAGTTACTCGCTTTCCCGGGTGTGGCAGGACGCGGGAGGTAGCACAGATACGCAGTATTTT.

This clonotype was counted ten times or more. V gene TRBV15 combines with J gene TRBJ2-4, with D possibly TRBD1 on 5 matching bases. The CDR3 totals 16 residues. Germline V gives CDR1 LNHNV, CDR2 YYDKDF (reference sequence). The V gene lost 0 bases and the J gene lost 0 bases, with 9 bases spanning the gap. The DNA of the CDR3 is TGTGCCACCAGCAGAGACGCAGGGCTAGCCAAAAACATTCAGTACTTC. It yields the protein CATSRDAGLAKNIQYF.

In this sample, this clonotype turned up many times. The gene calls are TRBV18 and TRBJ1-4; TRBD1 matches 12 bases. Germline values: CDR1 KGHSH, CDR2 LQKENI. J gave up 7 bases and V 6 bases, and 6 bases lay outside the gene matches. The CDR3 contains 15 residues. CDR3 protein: CASSPGTGGGEKLFF. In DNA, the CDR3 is TGTGCCAGCTCCCCCGGGACAGGGGGCGGTGAAAAACTGTTTTTT.

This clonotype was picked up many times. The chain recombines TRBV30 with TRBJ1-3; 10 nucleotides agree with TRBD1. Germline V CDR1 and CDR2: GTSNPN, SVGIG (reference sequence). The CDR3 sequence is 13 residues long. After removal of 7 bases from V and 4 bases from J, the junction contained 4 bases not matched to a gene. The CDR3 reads CASGTGVGNTIYF. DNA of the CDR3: TGTGCCTCGGGGACAGGGGTCGGAAACACCATATATTTT.

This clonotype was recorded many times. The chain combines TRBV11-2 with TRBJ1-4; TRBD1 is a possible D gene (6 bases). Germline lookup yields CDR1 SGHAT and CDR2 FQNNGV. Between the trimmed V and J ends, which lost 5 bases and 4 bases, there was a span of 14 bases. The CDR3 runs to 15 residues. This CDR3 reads CASSDRRRGNEKLFF. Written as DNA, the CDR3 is TGTGCCAGCAGCGACAGGCGGCGGGGTAATGAAAAACTGTTTTTT.

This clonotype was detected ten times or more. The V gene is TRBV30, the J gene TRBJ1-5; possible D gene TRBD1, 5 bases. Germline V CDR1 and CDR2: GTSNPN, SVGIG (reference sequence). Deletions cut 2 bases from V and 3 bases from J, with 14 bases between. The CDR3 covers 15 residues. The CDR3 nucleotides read TGTGCCTGGAGTCGGGCGGGGGGAGACAATCAGCCCCAGCATTTT. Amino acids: CAWSRAGGDNQPQHF.

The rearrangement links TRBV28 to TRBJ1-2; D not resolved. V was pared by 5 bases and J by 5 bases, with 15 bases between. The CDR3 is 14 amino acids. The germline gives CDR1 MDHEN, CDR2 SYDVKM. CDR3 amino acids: CASSIFIEGYGYTF. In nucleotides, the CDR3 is TGTGCCAGCAGTATATTCATAGAGGGTTATGGCTACACCTTC.

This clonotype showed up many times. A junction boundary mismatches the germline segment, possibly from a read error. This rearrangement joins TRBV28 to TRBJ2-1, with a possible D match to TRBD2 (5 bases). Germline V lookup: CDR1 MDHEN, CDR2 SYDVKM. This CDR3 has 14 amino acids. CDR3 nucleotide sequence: TGTGCCAGCAGTTTGGAGCTAGCCTACGATGAGCAGTTCTTC. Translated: CASSLELAYDEQFF.

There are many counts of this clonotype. CDR3 loop: CASRGDFGNQPQHF. In nucleotides, the CDR3 is TGTGCCAGCAGGGGGGACTTTGGCAATCAGCCCCAGCATTTT. V usage is TRBV2 and J usage is TRBJ1-5; TRBD1 is a possible D gene (5 bases). Trimming removed 6 bases from V and 2 bases from J, with 11 bases in between. Germline V gives CDR1 SNHLY, CDR2 FYNNEI. CDR3 size: 14 residues.

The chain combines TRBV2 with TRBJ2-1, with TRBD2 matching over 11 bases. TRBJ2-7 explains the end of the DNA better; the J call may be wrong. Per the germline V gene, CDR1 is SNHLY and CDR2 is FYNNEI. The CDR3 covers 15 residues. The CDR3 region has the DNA TGTGCCAGCAGTAGGACTAGCGGGCCTTTCAATGAGCAGTACTTC. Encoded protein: CASSRTSGPFNEQYF.

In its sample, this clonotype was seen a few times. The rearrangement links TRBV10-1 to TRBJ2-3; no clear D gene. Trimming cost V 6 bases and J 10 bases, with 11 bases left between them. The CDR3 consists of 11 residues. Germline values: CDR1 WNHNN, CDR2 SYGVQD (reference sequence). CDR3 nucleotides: TGCGCCAGCAGCAACTCCCGGGCGCAGTATTTT. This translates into CASSNSRAQYF.

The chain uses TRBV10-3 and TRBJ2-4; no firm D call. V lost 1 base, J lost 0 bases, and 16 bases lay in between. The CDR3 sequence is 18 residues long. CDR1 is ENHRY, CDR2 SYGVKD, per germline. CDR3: CAISELFSGSLAKNIQYF. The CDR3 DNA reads TGTGCCATCAGTGAGTTATTTTCGGGCTCTCTAGCCAAAAACATTCAGTACTTC.

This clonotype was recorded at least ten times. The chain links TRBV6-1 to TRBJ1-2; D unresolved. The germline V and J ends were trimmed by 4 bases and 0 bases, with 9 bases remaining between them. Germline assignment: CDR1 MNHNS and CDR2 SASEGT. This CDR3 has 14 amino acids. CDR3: CASSVREPNYGYTF. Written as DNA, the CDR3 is TGTGCCAGCAGTGTTAGGGAACCTAACTATGGCTACACCTTC.